Following are 30 T cell receptor beta chains from one sample sequenced in a study of tumor and adjacent non-tumor tissue in lung cancer. Three rounds of nested PCR, following a modified ARM-PCR protocol, produced the TCRbeta library. In TCRdb, the multiplex PCR reads were re-called with MiXCR into one record per CDR3 protein. The top ten hold 15% to 20% of the sample, which has some 100,000 distinct CDR3 sequences, about 61% seen once. RNA was extracted from bulk tissue without any cell sorting. Distant lung tissue was collected more than 3 cm away from the tumor edge. Source material: distant non-tumor lung tissue. These receptors were collected from a man in his sixties with non-small cell lung cancer.

Points on this clonotype: This CDR3 fails to terminate in the conserved phenylalanine or tryptophan, so it likely reflects a read error. Because the CDR3's place on the DNA is in doubt, the DNA is left out and the CDR3 is given as listed by TCRdb. J is TRBJ2-2 and V is TRBV11-1; the listed D gene, TRBD2, was not tested against the DNA. The CDR3 spans 16 residues, counting both ends. Per the germline V gene, CDR1 is SGHAT and CDR2 is FQDESV (reference sequence). This CDR3 reads CARSLGRGLNTGEMFS.

With regard to this clonotype: This could be a read error, since a much larger clone is one nucleotide away. This sequence joins TRBV5-4 and TRBJ2-5; D not certain. This CDR3 region has 14 residues. Germline assignment: CDR1 SGHNT and CDR2 YYREEE (reference sequence). CDR3 region: CASRLEKSRETQYF. In nucleotides, the CDR3 is TGTGCCAGCAGGTTGGAAAAGTCACGGGAGACCCAGTACTTC. The variable domain in full, with the rest retrieved from reference TRBV5-4 and TRBJ2-5, is ETGVTQSPTHLIKTRGQQVTLRCSSQSGHNTVSWYQQALGQGPQFIFQYYREEENGRGNFPPRFSGLQFPNYSSELNVNALELDDSALYLCASRLEKSRETQYFGPGTRLLVL.

A word on this clonotype: This sequence may be a read error, since a much larger clone differs from it by one base. This chain links TRBV6-5 with TRBJ2-6; D might be TRBD1 (5 bases). The CDR3 has 12 amino acids. Germline assignment: CDR1 MNHEY and CDR2 SVGAGI. The CDR3 sequence is CASSYQGHVLIF. DNA for the CDR3: TGTGCCAGCAGTTACCAAGGACACGTCCTGATTTTC.

As concerns this clonotype: Its ends do not fully match the called genes, so a read error is possible. V usage is TRBV11-1 and J usage is TRBJ2-1; D assignment may be TRBD1 or TRBD2 (5 bases each). Germline V gives CDR1 SGHAT, CDR2 FQDESV (reference sequence). The CDR3 extends over 13 amino acids. The CDR3 coding sequence is TGTACCAGCAGCTCTTTCCCACTAGGGGAGACATTCTTC. Translating it yields CTSSSFPLGETFF.

Concerning this clonotype itself: This clone may be a read error of a much larger clone one base away. This rearrangement joins TRBV28 to TRBJ2-3, with TRBD2 identical over 11 bases. V lost 4 bases and J lost 0; bases outside the gene matches: 12. The CDR3 length is 19 residues. The germline CDR1 and CDR2 sequences are MDHEN and SYDVKM. CDR3 sequence (DNA): TGTGCCAGCAGTTCCAAGCTAGCGGGAGGCCATACTAGCACAGATACGCAGTATTTT. It specifies CASSSKLAGGHTSTDTQYF.

A note on this clonotype: The CDR3 does not close with the conserved phenylalanine or tryptophan, likely indicating a read error. This sequence joins TRBV29-1 and TRBJ2-3, with a possible D match to TRBD1 (5 bases). TRBJ1-5 matches the DNA end more closely, so the J call is doubtful. The germline gives CDR1 SQVTM, CDR2 ANQGSEA. This CDR3 is 14 amino acids long. CDR3 region: CCGGGEYGTDTQHL. CDR3 nucleotide sequence: TGCTGCGGGGGAGGGGAATATGGCACAGATACGCAGCATTTG.

With respect to this clonotype: Sequence at one end of the junction differs from germline and may be a read error. V usage is TRBV4-1 and J usage is TRBJ1-5; 7 bases line up with TRBD1. This CDR3 region has 14 residues. Germline-derived CDR1 and CDR2 are MGHRA and YSYEKL. CDR3 residues: CASSQEQGSQPQHF. The CDR3 DNA sequence: TGTGCCAGCAGCCAAGAACAGGGGAGCCAGCCCCAGCATTTT.

Judged by abundance, this clonotype is medium-sized. The rearrangement links TRBV11-2 to TRBJ1-4; 10 bases align to TRBD1. Germline V lookup: CDR1 SGHAT, CDR2 FQNNGV. The CDR3 length is 16 residues. V shed 5 bases, J shed 7 bases, and the junction held 10 bases outside the gene matches. Here the CDR3 reads CASSPRNGQGGEKLFF. CDR3 DNA: TGTGCCAGCAGCCCCCGCAACGGACAGGGGGGTGAAAAACTGTTTTTT.

The gene calls are TRBV12-3 or TRBV12-4 and TRBJ1-1, with D possibly TRBD1 on 5 matching bases. The length of the CDR3 is 14 residues. V was pared by 6 bases and J by 3 bases, with 14 bases between. This CDR3 is CASSPGRGDTEAFF. CDR3 DNA: TGTGCCAGCAGCCCCGGGAGGGGAGACACTGAAGCTTTCTTT.

This clonotype was observed a single time. A much larger clonotype is one base distant, so this may be a read error. This rearrangement joins TRBV6-6 to TRBJ2-1; D ambiguous. The CDR3 spans 15 residues. Germline V gene lookup returns CDR1 MNHNY and CDR2 SVGAGI (reference sequence). CDR3: CASSSVGFSYNERFF. As DNA, the CDR3 is TGTGCCAGCAGTTCTGTCGGCTTCTCCTACAATGAGCGGTTCTTC.

The genes are TRBV11-1 and TRBJ2-2; 8 bases agree with TRBD2. J lost 5 bases, V lost 11 bases, and 10 bases had no gene match. CDR3 length: 14 residues. Germline V gene lookup returns CDR1 SGHAT and CDR2 FQDESV (reference sequence). The CDR3 here is CAGSPTSATGELFF. The DNA of the CDR3 is TGTGCCGGTAGCCCGACTAGCGCTACCGGGGAGCTGTTTTTT.

Notes on this clonotype: Given a much more abundant clone one base away, this may be a read error. The V gene is TRBV6-6, the J gene TRBJ2-6; D possibly corresponds to TRBD1 (6 bases). Germline values: CDR1 MNHNY, CDR2 SVGAGI (reference sequence). The CDR3 runs 15 residues. V was shortened by 7 bases and J by 1 base, with 11 bases between the two germline ends. For the CDR3, the DNA is TGTGCCAGCATGGATAGGGGGTCTGGGGCCAACGTCCTGACTTTC. Protein: CASMDRGSGANVLTF.

In this sample, this clonotype turned up once. Possible read error: a much larger clone is one base away. This chain connects TRBV28 to TRBJ2-1, with TRBD2 matching over 10 bases. This CDR3 comprises 15 residues. Germline assignment: CDR1 MDHEN and CDR2 SYDVKM. This CDR3 reads CASRPSGRDYNGQFF. CDR3 nucleotides: TGTGCCAGCAGACCGAGCGGGAGGGATTACAATGGGCAGTTCTTC.

The chain carries TRBV29-1 and TRBJ2-3, with 9 bases lining up with TRBD1. The V gene's germline CDR1 is SQVTM and CDR2 ANQGSEA. Germline trimming cut 4 bases from V and 4 bases from J; bases unmatched to any gene: 9. The CDR3 contains 15 residues. In DNA form, the CDR3 reads TGCAGCGTTGGATCCGGGACAGGGTCCTCAGATACGCAGTATTTT. Its translation: CSVGSGTGSSDTQYF.

Concerning this clonotype itself: At one end, the junction sequence differs from germline, possibly due to a read error. The genes are TRBV6-2 or TRBV6-3 and TRBJ2-1; TRBD2 aligns across 13 bases. The CDR3 has 17 residues. Germline loops: CDR1 MNHEY, CDR2 SVGEGT. The CDR3 nucleotides read TGTGTCAGCGTAGGACTAGCGGGAGCTGTCACCTACAATGAGAAGTTCTTC. Translated: CVSVGLAGAVTYNEKFF.

This clonotype was found many times. CDR3 coding DNA: TGCAGCGAACGGGACCCAGGCACTGAAGCTTTCTTT. It translates to CSERDPGTEAFF. This sequence joins TRBV29-1 and TRBJ1-1; D perhaps matches TRBD1 (5 bases). Germline lookup yields CDR1 SQVTM and CDR2 ANQGSEA. This CDR3 spans 12 amino acids. V lost 7 bases to trimming and J lost 4 bases, with 13 bases between them.

This clonotype was observed many times. This chain connects TRBV6-1 to TRBJ2-3; TRBD2 is a possible D gene (8 bases). V lost 6 bases and J 3 bases, leaving 19 bases between the germline ends. Germline V gene lookup returns CDR1 MNHNS and CDR2 SASEGT. The CDR3 consists of 16 residues. The CDR3 loop reads CASSLDRASGTDTQYF. CDR3 in DNA: TGTGCCAGCAGCCTCGACAGGGCTAGCGGGACAGATACGCAGTATTTT.

This chain uses TRBV10-2 with TRBJ1-6; D might be TRBD1 (5 bases). CDR1 is WSHSY, CDR2 SAAADI, per germline. This CDR3 comprises 15 residues. Trimming took off 9 bases at V and 7 bases at J, with 19 bases between the two ends. The CDR3 sequence is CASRFGQGVNSPLHF. The DNA for the CDR3 is TGCGCCAGTAGATTCGGGCAGGGTGTGAATTCACCCCTCCACTTT.

Regarding this clonotype: A much larger clone differs from this one at a single base, so this may be a read error. The gene calls are TRBV28 and TRBJ2-5; weak D call: TRBD1 (6 bases). Germline CDR1 MDHEN, CDR2 SYDVKM. This CDR3 has 13 residues. This CDR3 is CVSSHRDLETQYF. The CDR3 DNA reads TGTGTCAGCAGCCACAGGGATTTGGAGACCCAGTACTTC.

This clonotype is a singleton in its sample. This chain connects TRBV5-1 to TRBJ1-4, with D possibly being TRBD1 (5 bases). Trimming took off 1 base at V and 5 bases at J, with 12 bases between the two ends. Germline V gene data show CDR1 as SGHRS and CDR2 as YFSETQ. The length of the CDR3 is 15 residues. The CDR3 protein is CASSLSGDANEKLFF. The CDR3 coding sequence is TGCGCCAGCAGCTTGTCGGGGGATGCAAATGAAAAACTGTTTTTT.

Concerning this clonotype itself: A much more abundant neighbour one base away suggests this may be a read error. The chain combines TRBV28 with TRBJ2-1; no clear D gene. The CDR3 is made up of 16 amino acids. The germline gives CDR1 MDHEN, CDR2 SYDVKM. CDR3 region: CTSSSTYRGKDNEQFF. CDR3 sequence (DNA): TGTACCAGCAGCTCGACCTACCGAGGTAAAGACAATGAGCAGTTCTTC. The complete variable domain, with remaining parts taken from reference TRBV28 and TRBJ2-1, reads DVKVTQSSRYLVKRTGEKVFLECVQDMDHENMFWYRQDPGLGLRLIYFSYDVKMKEKGDIPEGYSVSREKKERFSLILESASTNQTSMYLCTSSSTYRGKDNEQFFGPGTRLTVL.

This rearrangement joins TRBV6-6 to TRBJ2-7; D is possibly TRBD1 (7 bases). The CDR3 has 12 amino acids. Germline V gene sequence: CDR1 MNHNY, CDR2 SVGAGI (reference sequence). The DNA for the CDR3 is TGTGTCAGAAGGACAGGAGGGTACAAGCAGTACTTC. It yields the protein CVRRTGGYKQYF.

As to this clonotype: A read error is possible here, since a much larger clone lies one base away. The rearrangement uses TRBV5-6 and TRBJ2-1; D is possibly TRBD2 (6 bases). Germline V gene sequence: CDR1 SGHDT, CDR2 YYEEEE. This CDR3 has 16 residues. Trimming shortened V by 0 bases and J by 8 bases, and 18 bases separated the two germline ends. CDR3: CASSLAGGSSLDEQFF. In DNA, the CDR3 is TGTGCCAGCAGCTTGGCTGGAGGGTCCAGTCTCGATGAGCAGTTCTTC.

This clonotype showed up many times. The V gene is TRBV6-6, the J gene TRBJ2-7, with D hard to call. The germline V gene has CDR1 MNHNY and CDR2 SVGAGI (reference sequence). This CDR3 spans 13 amino acids. The V gene lost 8 bases and the J gene lost 3 bases, with 14 bases spanning the gap. The CDR3 DNA is TGTGCCAGCGCCGCAGAGAACTACTACGAGCAGTACTTC. Its translation is CASAAENYYEQYF.

About this clonotype itself: This sequence may be a read error, since a much larger clone differs from it by one base. The rearrangement links TRBV6-2 or TRBV6-3 to TRBJ2-1, with TRBD2 matching 7 bases. This CDR3 has 14 residues. In germline, CDR1 is MNHEY, CDR2 SVGEGT. In DNA form, the CDR3 reads TGTGCCGGCAGTTACGGGGGACTAATTAATGAGCACTTCTTC. It encodes CAGSYGGLINEHFF.

The V and J genes are TRBV11-3 and TRBJ2-5; D possibly matches TRBD1 or TRBD2 (5 bases each). Trimming shortened V by 5 bases and J by 5 bases, and 15 bases separated the two germline ends. The CDR3 contains 14 residues. Germline CDR1 is SGHNT and CDR2 is YENEEA. This chain's CDR3 is CASSPRGGDETQYF. The CDR3 DNA reads as TGTGCCAGCAGCCCCCGAGGTGGGGACGAGACCCAGTACTTC.

Concerning this clonotype itself: One junction end disagrees with the germline gene, perhaps due to a read error. The rearrangement links TRBV13 to TRBJ1-1, with no clear D. The CDR3 consists of 16 residues. The germline gives CDR1 PRHDT, CDR2 FYEKMQ (reference sequence). The CDR3 protein is CASSLERAVGNTEASF. In DNA form, the CDR3 reads TGTGCCAGCAGCTTAGAAAGGGCCGTTGGGAACACTGAAGCTTCCTTT.

Concerning this clonotype: Because the CDR3 is missing its conserved closing phenylalanine or tryptophan, this is likely a read error. The DNA is left out, because the CDR3 cannot be placed on it with certainty; the CDR3 is given as TCRdb lists it. The chain combines TRBV11-2 with TRBJ2-1; the table's D call of TRBD2 was not tested on the DNA. Germline loops: CDR1 SGHAT, CDR2 FQNNGV. From its first to its last residue, the CDR3 has 14 amino acids. Here the CDR3 reads CASSLVGRAGERFS.

For this clonotype: Because the CDR3 is missing its conserved closing phenylalanine or tryptophan, this is likely a read error. The J gene is TRBJ2-7, the V gene TRBV5-4; 7 bases map to TRBD1. The CDR3 runs to 13 residues. The J segment lost 5 bases and the V segment lost 3 bases, leaving 5 bases of the junction unmatched. CDR1 and CDR2 (germline): SGHNT, YYREEE (reference sequence). This CDR3 reads CASSWDSLHEQYY. The CDR3 coding sequence is TGTGCCAGCAGCTGGGACAGTCTGCACGAGCAGTACTAC.

As concerns this clonotype: The junction does not match germline at one end; this may be a read error. Here the CDR3 DNA reads TGTGCCAGCAGACGAGGGACAGGGATAAACACTGAAACTTTCTTT. Translating it yields CASRRGTGINTETFF. The chain employs TRBV6-5 and TRBJ1-1, with 9 bases fitting TRBD1. The CDR3 has 15 residues. Per germline, CDR1 MNHEY and CDR2 SVGAGI.